The entry below describes one T cell receptor beta chain. These data originate in a study of control samples from healthy donors and cancer patients. Sequencing used immunoSEQ multiplex PCR; TCRdb keeps in-frame clones, though not all of them. The sample lists more than 25,000 clones; less than 95% were seen once. The CDR3 runs 13 residues. Per germline, CDR1 SEHNR and CDR2 FQNEAQ (reference sequence). V dropped 2 bases and J dropped 2 bases, with 3 bases sitting between them. The chain uses TRBV7-9 and TRBJ1-4, with D unclear. The specimen sequenced was blood. The TCR originated in a man aged 55 to 70 in good health. CDR3 nucleotide sequence: TGTGCCAGCAGCTTAACCACTAATGAAAAACTGTTTTTT. It encodes CASSLTTNEKLFF.